This TCR beta chain was captured by sequencing in a study of blood T cell repertoires in COVID-19. Study-level information: Sites across the United States, Italy and Spain contributed samples from acute and convalescent COVID-19. T cells, B-cell-depleted T cells, or PBMCs provided the cDNA or gDNA that served as material.

The V gene's germline CDR1 is SNHLY and CDR2 FYNNEI. V lost 6 bases to trimming and J lost 6 bases; unmatched junction nucleotides: 8. The CDR3 is 15 amino acids. Per the original methods: Amplification from reference gene primers served as the basis for estimated nucleated cell counts. This table comes from immunoSEQ multiplex PCR, and its TCRdb copy is limited to in-frame clones, with some not included. The V and J calls and clone size were taken over from that table, and D and trimming were inferred from the DNA. Of around 43,000 clones in the sample, about 85% were seen once. The J gene is TRBJ1-1, the V gene TRBV2, with 12 bases that match TRBD1. The sample consisted of peripheral blood. This sequence originates from a woman of 80 years or more with acute or convalescent COVID-19. The chain's CDR3 is CASRTGTGGNSEAFF. The CDR3, as DNA: TGTGCCAGCAGGACCGGGACAGGGGGCAACTCTGAAGCTTTCTTT.